Presented here are 3 T cell receptor beta chains from one specimen sequenced in a study of radiotherapy plus CTLA-4 blockade in lung cancer. Clones were read by immunoSEQ multiplex PCR, and TCRdb kept only the in-frame ones, dropping some. This repertoire shows about 80,000 clones, about 79% found once; its top ten account for about 23%. The sequenced sample was peripheral blood, obtained from a patient treated with radiotherapy plus ipilimumab. The source of these receptors is a human donor with non-small cell lung cancer whose response to radiotherapy plus ipilimumab could not be evaluated. Some clones in this sample may be carry-over from other donors' samples.

The chain is built from TRBV2 and TRBJ1-5; tentative D call: TRBD1 (6 bases). CDR1 SNHLY and CDR2 FYNNEI come from the germline V gene. The length of the CDR3 is 15 residues. V lost 5 bases and J 2 bases, leaving 13 bases between the germline ends. The DNA of the CDR3 is TGTGCCAGCAGTTTACAGGGTTGGGGCAATCAGCCCCAGCATTTT. Translation gives CASSLQGWGNQPQHF.

The chain combines TRBV29-1 with TRBJ1-1, with TRBD1 identical over 7 bases. Trimming removed 7 bases from V and 3 bases from J; junction bases left unmatched: 8. Germline V lookup: CDR1 SQVTM, CDR2 ANQGSEA. There are 13 residues in the CDR3. The CDR3 DNA reads TGCAGCGGAGGAGACAGGGAATACACTGAAGCTTTCTTT. Residues: CSGGDREYTEAFF.

V is TRBV5-6 and J is TRBJ1-3; D uncertain. V lost 0 bases, J lost 0 bases, and 10 bases lay in between. CDR3 size: 16 residues. CDR1 SGHDT and CDR2 YYEEEE come from the germline V gene. The CDR3 region has the DNA TGTGCCAGCAGCTTGGTGTCAGTCTTCTCTGGAAACACCATATATTTT. Translating it yields CASSLVSVFSGNTIYF.